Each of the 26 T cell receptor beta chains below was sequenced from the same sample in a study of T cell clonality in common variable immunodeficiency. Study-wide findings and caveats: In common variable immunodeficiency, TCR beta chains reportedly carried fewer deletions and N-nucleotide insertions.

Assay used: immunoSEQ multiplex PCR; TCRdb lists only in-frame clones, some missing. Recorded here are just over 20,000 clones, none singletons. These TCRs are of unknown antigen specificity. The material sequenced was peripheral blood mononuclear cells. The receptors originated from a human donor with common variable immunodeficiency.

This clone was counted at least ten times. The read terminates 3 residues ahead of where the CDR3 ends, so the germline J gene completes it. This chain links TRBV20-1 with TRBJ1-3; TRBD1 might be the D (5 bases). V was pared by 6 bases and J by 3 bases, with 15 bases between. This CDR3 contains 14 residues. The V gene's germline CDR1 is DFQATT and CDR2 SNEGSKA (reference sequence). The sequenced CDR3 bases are TGCAGTGCAGACCCGGGACTCGATGGAAACACC. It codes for CSADPGLDGNT. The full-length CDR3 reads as CSADPGLDGNTIYF.

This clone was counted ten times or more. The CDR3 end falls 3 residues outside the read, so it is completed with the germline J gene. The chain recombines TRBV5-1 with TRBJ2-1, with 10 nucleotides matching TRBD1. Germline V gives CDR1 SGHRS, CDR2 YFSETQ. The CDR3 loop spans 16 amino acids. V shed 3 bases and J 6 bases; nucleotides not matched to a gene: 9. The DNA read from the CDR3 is TGCGCCAGCAGCTACCGGCCCGGACAGGGGGTCAATGAG. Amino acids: CASSYRPGQGVNE. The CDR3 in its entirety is CASSYRPGQGVNEQFF.

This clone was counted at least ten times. The covered CDR3 bases are TGTGCCAGCAGCACGCAGGGGGACACTGAA. It encodes CASSTQGDTE. The CDR3 in full is CASSTQGDTEAFF. V is TRBV11-3 and J is TRBJ1-1; TRBD1 aligns across 7 bases. From the germline J gene comes the end of the CDR3, since the read stops 3 residues before it. Germline CDR1 is SGHNT and CDR2 is YENEEA. The length of the CDR3 is 13 residues. V trimming: 5 bases; J trimming: 3 bases; junction bases outside the gene matches: 3.

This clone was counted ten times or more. CDR3 region: CASSLGGTGGADTQYF. The sequenced part of the CDR3 DNA is TGCGCCAGCAGCTTGGGCGGGACAGGTGGCGCAGATACG. The rearrangement joins TRBV5-1 to TRBJ2-3, with 8 bases aligning to TRBD1. The sequenced fragment ends 3 residues before the CDR3 boundary, so the rest is inferred from the germline J gene. This CDR3 region has 16 residues. Losses at the gene ends were 0 bases for V and 4 bases for J; bases not matched to a gene: 7. The germline CDR1 and CDR2 sequences are SGHRS and YFSETQ.

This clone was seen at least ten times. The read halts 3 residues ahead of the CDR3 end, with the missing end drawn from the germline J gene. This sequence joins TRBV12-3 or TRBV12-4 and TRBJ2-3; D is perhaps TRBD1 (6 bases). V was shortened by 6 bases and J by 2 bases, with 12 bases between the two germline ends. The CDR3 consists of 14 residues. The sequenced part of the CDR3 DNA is TGTGCCAGCAGCCGGACAGCACCCACAGATACG. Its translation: CASSRTAPTDT. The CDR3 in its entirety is CASSRTAPTDTQYF.

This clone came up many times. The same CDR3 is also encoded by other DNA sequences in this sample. CDR3 region: CASSQDRVGQGYGYTF. The covered CDR3 bases are TGCGCCAGCAGCCAAGATCGGGTAGGGCAGGGTTATGGC. This rearrangement joins TRBV4-1 to TRBJ1-2; D possibly corresponds to TRBD1 (5 bases). The CDR3 end is not reached by the read, which stops 3 residues before it; the germline J gene fills it in. The V gene's germline CDR1 is MGHRA and CDR2 YSYEKL. The length of the CDR3 is 16 residues. V lost 0 bases and J 5 bases, leaving 16 bases between the germline ends.

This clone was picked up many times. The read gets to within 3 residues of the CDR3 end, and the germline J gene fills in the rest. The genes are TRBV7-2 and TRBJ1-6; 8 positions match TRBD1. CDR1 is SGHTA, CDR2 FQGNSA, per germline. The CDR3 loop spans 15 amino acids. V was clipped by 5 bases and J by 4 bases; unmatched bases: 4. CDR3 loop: CASSRTGGYNSPLHF. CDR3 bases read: TGTGCCAGCAGCCGAACAGGGGGTTATAATTCACCC.

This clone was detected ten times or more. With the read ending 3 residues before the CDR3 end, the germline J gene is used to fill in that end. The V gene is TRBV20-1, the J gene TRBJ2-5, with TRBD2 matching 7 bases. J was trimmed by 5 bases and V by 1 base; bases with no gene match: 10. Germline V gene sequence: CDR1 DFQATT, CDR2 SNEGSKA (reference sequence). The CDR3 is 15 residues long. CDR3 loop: CSARAQGRGRETQYF. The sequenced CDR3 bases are TGCAGTGCTAGAGCTCAAGGGCGGGGGAGGGAGACC.

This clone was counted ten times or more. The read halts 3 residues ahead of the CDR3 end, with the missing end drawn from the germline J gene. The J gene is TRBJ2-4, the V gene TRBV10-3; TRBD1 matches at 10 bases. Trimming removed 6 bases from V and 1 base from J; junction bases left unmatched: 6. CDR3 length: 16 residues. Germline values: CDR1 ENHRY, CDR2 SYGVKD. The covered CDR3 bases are TGTGCCATCAGCCCGACAGGGGGCTTCGCCAAAAACATT. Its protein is CAISPTGGFAKNI. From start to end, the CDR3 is CAISPTGGFAKNIQYF.

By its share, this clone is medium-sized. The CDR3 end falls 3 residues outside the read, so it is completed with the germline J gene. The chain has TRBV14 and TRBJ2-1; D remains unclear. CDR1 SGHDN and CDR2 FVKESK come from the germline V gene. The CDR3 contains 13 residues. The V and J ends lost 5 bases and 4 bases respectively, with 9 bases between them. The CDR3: CASSLAVYNEQFF. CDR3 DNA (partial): TGTGCCAGCAGCTTGGCCGTTTACAATGAG.

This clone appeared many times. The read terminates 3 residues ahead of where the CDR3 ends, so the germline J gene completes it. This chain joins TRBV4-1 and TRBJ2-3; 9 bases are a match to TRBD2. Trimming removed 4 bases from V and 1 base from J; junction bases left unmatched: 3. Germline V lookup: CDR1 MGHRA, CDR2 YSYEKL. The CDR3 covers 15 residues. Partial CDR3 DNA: TGCGCCAGCAGCCCGCGACTAGCGGGCACAGATACG. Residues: CASSPRLAGTDT. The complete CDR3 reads CASSPRLAGTDTQYF.

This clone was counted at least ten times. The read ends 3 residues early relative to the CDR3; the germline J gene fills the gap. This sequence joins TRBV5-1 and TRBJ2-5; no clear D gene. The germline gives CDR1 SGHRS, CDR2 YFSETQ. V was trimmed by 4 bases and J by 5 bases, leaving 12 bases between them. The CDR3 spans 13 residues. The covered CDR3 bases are TGCGCCAGCAGCCCCAGACTCGGGGAGACC. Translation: CASSPRLGET. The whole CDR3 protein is CASSPRLGETQYF.

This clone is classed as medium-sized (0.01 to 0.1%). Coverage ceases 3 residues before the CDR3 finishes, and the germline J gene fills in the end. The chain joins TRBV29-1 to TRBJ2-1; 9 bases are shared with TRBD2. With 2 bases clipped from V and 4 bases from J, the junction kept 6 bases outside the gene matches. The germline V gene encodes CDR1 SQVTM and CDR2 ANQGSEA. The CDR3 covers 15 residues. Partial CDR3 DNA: TGCAGCGTTGAATCGAGCGGGGGGTTTTACAATGAG. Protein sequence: CSVESSGGFYNE. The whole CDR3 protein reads CSVESSGGFYNEQFF.

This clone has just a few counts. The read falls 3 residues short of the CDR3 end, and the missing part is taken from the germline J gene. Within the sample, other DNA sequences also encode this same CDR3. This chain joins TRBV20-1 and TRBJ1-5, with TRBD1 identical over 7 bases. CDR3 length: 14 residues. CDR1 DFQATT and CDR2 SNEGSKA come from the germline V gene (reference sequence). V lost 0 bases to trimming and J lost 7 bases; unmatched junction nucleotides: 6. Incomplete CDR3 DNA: TGCAGTGCTAGAGATGCGCAGGGGGTGCAGCCC. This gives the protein CSARDAQGVQP. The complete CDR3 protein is CSARDAQGVQPQHF.

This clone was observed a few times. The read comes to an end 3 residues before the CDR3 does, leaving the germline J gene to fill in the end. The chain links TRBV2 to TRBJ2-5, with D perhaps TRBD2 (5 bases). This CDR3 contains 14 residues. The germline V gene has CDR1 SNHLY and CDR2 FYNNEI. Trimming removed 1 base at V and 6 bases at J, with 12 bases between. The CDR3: CASSEGRGRKTQYF. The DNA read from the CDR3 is TGTGCCAGCAGTGAAGGTCGGGGTAGGAAGACC.

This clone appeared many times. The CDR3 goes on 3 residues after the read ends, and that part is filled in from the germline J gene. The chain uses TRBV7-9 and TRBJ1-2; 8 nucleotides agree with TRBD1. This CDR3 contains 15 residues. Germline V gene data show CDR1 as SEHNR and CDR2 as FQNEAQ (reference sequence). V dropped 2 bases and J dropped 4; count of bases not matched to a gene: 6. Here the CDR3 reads CASSLIDRGVYGYTF. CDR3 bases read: TGTGCCAGCAGCTTAATCGACAGGGGTGTCTATGGC. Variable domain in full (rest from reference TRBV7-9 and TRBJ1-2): DTGVSQNPRHKITKRGQNVTFRCDPISEHNRLYWYRQTLGQGPEFLTYFQNEAQLEKSRLLSDRFSAERPKGSFSTLEIQRTEQGDSAMYLCASSLIDRGVYGYTFGSGTRLTVV.

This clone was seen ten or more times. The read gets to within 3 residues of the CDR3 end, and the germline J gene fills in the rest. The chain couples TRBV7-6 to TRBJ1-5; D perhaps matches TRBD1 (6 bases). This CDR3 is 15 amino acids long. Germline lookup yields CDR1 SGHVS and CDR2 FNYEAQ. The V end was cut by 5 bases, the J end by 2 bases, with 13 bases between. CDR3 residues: CASSKGGRGNQPQHF. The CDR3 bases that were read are TGTGCCAGCAGCAAGGGGGGGCGCGGCAATCAGCCC.

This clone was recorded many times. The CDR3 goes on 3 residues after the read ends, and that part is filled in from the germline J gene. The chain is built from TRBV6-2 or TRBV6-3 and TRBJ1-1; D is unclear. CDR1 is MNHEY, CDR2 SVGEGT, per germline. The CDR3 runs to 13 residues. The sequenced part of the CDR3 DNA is TGTGCCAGCAGTTACTCGAGCGGGAAAAGG. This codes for CASSYSSGKR. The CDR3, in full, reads CASSYSSGKRAFF.

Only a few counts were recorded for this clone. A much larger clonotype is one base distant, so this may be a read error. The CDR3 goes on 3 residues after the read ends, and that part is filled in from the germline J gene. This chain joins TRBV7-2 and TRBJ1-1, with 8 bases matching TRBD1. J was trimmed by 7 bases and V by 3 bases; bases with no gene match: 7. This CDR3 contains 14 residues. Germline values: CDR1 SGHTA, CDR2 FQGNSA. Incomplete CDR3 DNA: TGTGCCAGCAGCTTTGGGACAGGAAAGATTGAA. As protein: CASSFGTGKIE. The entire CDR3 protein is CASSFGTGKIEAFF.

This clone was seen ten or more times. This chain's CDR3 is CASSFRAPGPQHF. The part of the CDR3 DNA that was read is TGTGCCAGTAGTTTCAGGGCCCCAGGGCCC. This chain connects TRBV19 to TRBJ1-5, with D maybe TRBD1 (5 bases). The CDR3 end is not reached by the read, which stops 3 residues before it; the germline J gene fills it in. Trimming removed 5 bases at V and 9 bases at J, with 14 bases between. Germline V gives CDR1 LNHDA, CDR2 SQIVND (reference sequence). This CDR3 is 13 amino acids long.

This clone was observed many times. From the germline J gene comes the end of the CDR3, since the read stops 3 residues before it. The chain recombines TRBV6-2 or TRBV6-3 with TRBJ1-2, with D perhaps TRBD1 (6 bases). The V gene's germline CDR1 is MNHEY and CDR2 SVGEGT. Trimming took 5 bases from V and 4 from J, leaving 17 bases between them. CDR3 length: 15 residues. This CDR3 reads CASSKWTVYGYGYTF. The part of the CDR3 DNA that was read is TGTGCCAGCAGTAAATGGACAGTCTACGGCTATGGC.

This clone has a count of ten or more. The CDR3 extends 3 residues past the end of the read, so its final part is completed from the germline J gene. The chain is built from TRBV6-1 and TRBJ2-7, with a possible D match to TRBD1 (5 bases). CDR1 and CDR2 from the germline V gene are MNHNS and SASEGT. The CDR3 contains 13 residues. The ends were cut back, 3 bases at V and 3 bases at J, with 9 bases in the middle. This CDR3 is CASSELQGYEQYF. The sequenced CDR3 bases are TGTGCCAGCAGTGAGCTCCAGGGCTACGAG.

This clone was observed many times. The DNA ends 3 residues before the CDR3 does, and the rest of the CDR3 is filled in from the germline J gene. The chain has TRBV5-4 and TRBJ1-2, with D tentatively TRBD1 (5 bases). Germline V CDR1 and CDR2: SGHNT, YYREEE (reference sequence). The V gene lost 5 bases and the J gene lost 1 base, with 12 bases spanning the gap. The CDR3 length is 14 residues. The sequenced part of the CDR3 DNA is TGTGCCAGCAGATTTCCGGGGGATAACTATGGC. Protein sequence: CASRFPGDNYG. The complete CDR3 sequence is CASRFPGDNYGYTF.

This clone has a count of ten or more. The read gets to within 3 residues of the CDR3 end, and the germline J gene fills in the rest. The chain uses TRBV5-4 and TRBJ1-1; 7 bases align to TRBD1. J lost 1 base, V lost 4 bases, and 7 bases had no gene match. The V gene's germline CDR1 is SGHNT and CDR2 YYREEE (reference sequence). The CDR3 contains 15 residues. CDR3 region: CASSPHRGKNTEAFF. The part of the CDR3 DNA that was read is TGTGCCAGCAGCCCCCACAGGGGTAAGAACACTGAA. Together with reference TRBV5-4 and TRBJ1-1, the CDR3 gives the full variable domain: ETGVTQSPTHLIKTRGQQVTLRCSSQSGHNTVSWYQQALGQGPQFIFQYYREEENGRGNFPPRFSGLQFPNYSSELNVNALELDDSALYLCASSPHRGKNTEAFFGQGTRLTVV.

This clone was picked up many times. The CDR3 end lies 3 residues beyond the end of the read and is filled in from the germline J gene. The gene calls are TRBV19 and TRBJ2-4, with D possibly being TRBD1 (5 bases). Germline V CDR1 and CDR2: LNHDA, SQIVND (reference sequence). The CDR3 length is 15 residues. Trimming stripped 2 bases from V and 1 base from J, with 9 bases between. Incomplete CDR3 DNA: TGTGCCAGTAGTATAACAGGTGGTGCCAAAAACATT. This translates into CASSITGGAKNI. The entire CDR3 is CASSITGGAKNIQYF.

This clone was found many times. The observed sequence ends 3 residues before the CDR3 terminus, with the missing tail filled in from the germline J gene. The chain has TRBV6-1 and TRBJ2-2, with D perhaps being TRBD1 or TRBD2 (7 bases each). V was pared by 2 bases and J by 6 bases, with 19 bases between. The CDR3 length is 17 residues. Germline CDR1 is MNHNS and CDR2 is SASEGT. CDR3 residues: CASSERDGRGPPGELFF. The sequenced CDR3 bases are TGTGCCAGCAGTGAACGGGATGGGAGGGGGCCACCCGGGGAG.